This T cell receptor beta chain was captured in a study of beta chain features in type 1 diabetes. Findings and caveats of the study: Junctions at VDJ sites from type 1 diabetes patients had fewer insertions and more deletions.

The whole isolated RNA underwent reverse transcription, so sequencing captured expressed TCRB transcripts. The method was immunoSEQ multiplex PCR; TCRdb's version includes in-frame clones alone and lacks a portion of them. Here the sample spans some 900,000 clones, 17% being singletons. This clone turned up a few times. Its antigen is undetermined. With 6 bases clipped from V and 1 base from J, the junction kept 0 bases outside the gene matches. Germline V gene lookup returns CDR1 MDHEN and CDR2 SYDVKM. This CDR3 contains 14 residues. Each of the CD4+ naive, central memory, regulatory and stem cell-like memory populations was sorted via CD45RO/CCR7/CD25/CD127/CD95/CD27.

The material sequenced was naive CD4+ T cells from blood. The TCR originated in a woman aged 18 to 35 in good health. The chain links TRBV28 to TRBJ2-2; 9 bases line up with TRBD2. CDR3 residues: CASRTSGNTGELFF. CDR3 in DNA: TGTGCCAGCAGGACTAGCGGGAACACCGGGGAGCTGTTTTTT.